A selection of T cell receptor beta chains follows, all from one sample in a study of CD8 T cells in Susac syndrome. TCRdb called the immunoSEQ multiplex PCR reads again in MiXCR, with one record for every CDR3 protein. Seen here are approximately 190,000 distinct CDR3 sequences, under 97% observed once, and the top ten hold more than 0.08%. Sequencing was performed on CD4+ T cells from PBMCs. Source of these receptors: a human donor with Susac syndrome. The CDR3 runs from the conserved cysteine through the conserved F or W. D genes are given only for firm matches. Rows give clone size only sometimes, using once, few, many, or a class for an expanded clone.

J gene: TRBJ1-1; V gene: TRBV15; D gene: NA; clone size: NA; CDR3 DNA: TGTGCCACCAGCAGAGATCCGACAGGTCCGAGCACTGAAGCTTTCTTT; CDR3 protein: CATSRDPTGPSTEAFF
J gene: TRBJ1-4; V gene: TRBV7-2; D gene: NA; clone size: NA; CDR3 DNA: TGTGCCAGCAGCTTAGCCGGGCAGGGCAACGAAAAACTGTTTTTT; CDR3 protein: CASSLAGQGNEKLFF
J gene: TRBJ2-1; V gene: TRBV18; D gene: NA; clone size: NA; CDR3 DNA: TGTGCCAGCTCACCAAACAGCTTGAATGAGCAGTTCTTC; CDR3 protein: CASSPNSLNEQFF
J gene: TRBJ1-4; V gene: TRBV20-1; D gene: TRBD1; clone size: NA; CDR3 DNA: TGCAGTGCTTCGGACAGGGCCGGTGAAAAACTGTTTTTT; CDR3 protein: CSASDRAGEKLFF
J gene: TRBJ2-2; V gene: TRBV30; D gene: TRBD1; clone size: NA; CDR3 DNA: TGTGCCTGGAGGGTACCGGGACAGCTAAACACCGGGGAGCTGTTTTTT; CDR3 protein: CAWRVPGQLNTGELFF
J gene: TRBJ2-3; V gene: TRBV20-1; D gene: NA; clone size: NA; CDR3 DNA: TGCAGTGCTAGCGTCACGGAAGATACGCAGTATTTT; CDR3 protein: CSASVTEDTQYF
J gene: TRBJ2-5; V gene: TRBV29-1; D gene: TRBD2; clone size: once; CDR3 DNA: TGCAGCGTTGAAGATGGTGTGCGGGGGGACGAGACCCAGTACTTC; CDR3 protein: CSVEDGVRGDETQYF
J gene: TRBJ2-3; V gene: TRBV5-1; D gene: NA; clone size: NA; CDR3 DNA: TGCGCCAGCAGCTTGGATGGGGGAATCACAGATACGCAGTATTTT; CDR3 protein: CASSLDGGITDTQYF
J gene: TRBJ2-3; V gene: TRBV27; D gene: TRBD2; clone size: NA; CDR3 DNA: TGTGCCAGCAGTTGGGCTAGCGGGGGGTCCACAGATACGCAGTATTTT; CDR3 protein: CASSWASGGSTDTQYF
J gene: TRBJ1-5; V gene: TRBV28; D gene: NA; clone size: NA; CDR3 DNA: TGTGCCACCATATCGCAGGGGAAGCCCCAGCATTTT; CDR3 protein: CATISQGKPQHF
J gene: TRBJ2-7; V gene: TRBV20-1; D gene: NA; clone size: NA; CDR3 DNA: TGCAGTGCCATGATTAGAGACAACGAGCAGTACTTC; CDR3 protein: CSAMIRDNEQYF
J gene: TRBJ2-5; V gene: TRBV30; D gene: TRBD2; clone size: NA; CDR3 DNA: TGTGCCTGGGGACTAGCGGGGGGGGATTTGTACCAAGAGACCCAGTACTTC; CDR3 protein: CAWGLAGGDLYQETQYF
J gene: TRBJ2-7; V gene: TRBV6-2/TRBV6-3; D gene: NA; clone size: NA; CDR3 DNA: TGTGCCAGCAGTTACCTTGGCAGAGAATACGAGCAGTACTTC; CDR3 protein: CASSYLGREYEQYF
J gene: TRBJ1-1; V gene: TRBV7-8; D gene: TRBD1; clone size: NA; CDR3 DNA: TGTGCCAGCAGCACCAGACAGGGCCGGGAGAACACTGAAGCTTTCTTT; CDR3 protein: CASSTRQGRENTEAFF
J gene: TRBJ2-7; V gene: TRBV20-1; D gene: NA; clone size: NA; CDR3 DNA: TGCAGTGCTGCCCCGGTGCGGCTCCTCGCCTACGAGCAGTACTTC; CDR3 protein: CSAAPVRLLAYEQYF
J gene: TRBJ2-5; V gene: TRBV7-2; D gene: TRBD2; clone size: NA; CDR3 DNA: TGTGCCAGCAGCTTAGGGGGGGCAGCGGGGGTTGAGACCCAGTACTTC; CDR3 protein: CASSLGGAAGVETQYF
J gene: TRBJ2-5; V gene: TRBV29-1; D gene: TRBD2; clone size: NA; CDR3 DNA: TGCAGCGTTGTGGAGCGGGGGCTCGGATGGGAGACCCAGTACTTC; CDR3 protein: CSVVERGLGWETQYF
J gene: TRBJ1-1; V gene: TRBV20-1; D gene: NA; clone size: NA; CDR3 DNA: TGCAGTGCCCCTGGGGAGGGGAACACTGAAGCTTTCTTT; CDR3 protein: CSAPGEGNTEAFF